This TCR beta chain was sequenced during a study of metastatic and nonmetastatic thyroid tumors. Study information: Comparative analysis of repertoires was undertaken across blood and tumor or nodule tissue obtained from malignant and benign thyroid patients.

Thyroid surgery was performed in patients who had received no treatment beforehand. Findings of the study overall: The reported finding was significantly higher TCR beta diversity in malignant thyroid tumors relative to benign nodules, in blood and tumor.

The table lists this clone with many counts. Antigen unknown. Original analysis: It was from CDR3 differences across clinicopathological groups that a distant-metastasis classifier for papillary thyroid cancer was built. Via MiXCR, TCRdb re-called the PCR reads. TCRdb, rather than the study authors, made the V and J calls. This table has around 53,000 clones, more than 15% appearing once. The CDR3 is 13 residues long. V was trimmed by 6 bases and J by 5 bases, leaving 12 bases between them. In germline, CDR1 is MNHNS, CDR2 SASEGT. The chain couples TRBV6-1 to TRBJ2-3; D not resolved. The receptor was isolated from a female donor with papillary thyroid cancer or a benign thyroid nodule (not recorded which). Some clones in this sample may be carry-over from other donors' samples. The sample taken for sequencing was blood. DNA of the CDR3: TGTGCCAGCAGCCCCACTTACGGAGATACGCAGTATTTT. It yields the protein CASSPTYGDTQYF.